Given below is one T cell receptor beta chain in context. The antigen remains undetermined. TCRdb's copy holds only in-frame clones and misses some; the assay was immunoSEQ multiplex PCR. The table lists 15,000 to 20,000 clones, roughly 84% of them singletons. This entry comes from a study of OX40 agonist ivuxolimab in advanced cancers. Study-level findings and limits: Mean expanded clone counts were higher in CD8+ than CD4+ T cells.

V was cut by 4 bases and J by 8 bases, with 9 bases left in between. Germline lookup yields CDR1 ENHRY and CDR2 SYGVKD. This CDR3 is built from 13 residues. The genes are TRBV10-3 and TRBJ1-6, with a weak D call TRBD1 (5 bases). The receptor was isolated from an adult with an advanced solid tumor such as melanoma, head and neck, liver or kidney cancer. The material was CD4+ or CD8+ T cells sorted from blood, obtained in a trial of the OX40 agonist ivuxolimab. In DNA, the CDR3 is TGTGCCATCAGTGGTCGGGGGGATTCACCCCTCCACTTT. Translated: CAISGRGDSPLHF.